A selection of T cell receptor beta chains follows, all from one sample in a study of blood T cell repertoires in COVID-19. Clones were sequenced by immunoSEQ multiplex PCR, and TCRdb holds only the in-frame ones, with some missing. The sample has about 380,000 clones, roughly 86% seen once; the top ten hold over 0.95%. What was sequenced was peripheral blood. The receptors stem from a human donor with acute or convalescent COVID-19. The donor label of this sample is uncertain. Each CDR3 is given with its conserved first and last residue. Each record gives: CDR3 protein, J gene, V gene.

CDR3aa: CASSQVWTSGLYSTDTQYF
j_gene: TRBJ2-3
v_gene: TRBV3-1/TRBV3-2

CDR3aa: CRAVGGAEQFF
j_gene: TRBJ2-1
v_gene: TRBV20-1

CDR3aa: CASGKTGNTGELFF
j_gene: TRBJ2-2
v_gene: TRBV6-5

CDR3aa: CASSLANSGGRTYNEQFF
j_gene: TRBJ2-1
v_gene: TRBV7-9

CDR3aa: CASSQWENGEQFF
j_gene: TRBJ2-1
v_gene: TRBV2

CDR3aa: CASSSGQVANYGYTF
j_gene: TRBJ1-2
v_gene: TRBV5-8

CDR3aa: CASSPVDRNSYNEQFF
j_gene: TRBJ2-1
v_gene: TRBV18

CDR3aa: CASSAQQGYEQYF
j_gene: TRBJ2-7
v_gene: TRBV10-1

CDR3aa: CASRAQGTGSTQYF
j_gene: TRBJ2-5
v_gene: TRBV6-5

CDR3aa: CATSDPGREGYTF
j_gene: TRBJ1-2
v_gene: TRBV24-1

CDR3aa: CASSRRTGEKETQYF
j_gene: TRBJ2-5
v_gene: TRBV18

CDR3aa: CASSSIGVYNEQFF
j_gene: TRBJ2-1
v_gene: TRBV18

CDR3aa: CSVGTSGYNEQFF
j_gene: TRBJ2-1
v_gene: TRBV29-1

CDR3aa: CASSVHSTMKNTEAFF
j_gene: TRBJ1-1
v_gene: TRBV9

CDR3aa: CSAAGYYGYTF
j_gene: TRBJ1-2
v_gene: TRBV29-1

CDR3aa: CASSQVASALTDTQYF
j_gene: TRBJ2-3
v_gene: TRBV4-1

CDR3aa: CATSDGEGDLNYGYTF
j_gene: TRBJ1-2
v_gene: TRBV24-1

CDR3aa: CASSPRWQFAEAFF
j_gene: TRBJ1-1
v_gene: TRBV21-1

CDR3aa: CASSSTETNYGYTF
j_gene: TRBJ1-2
v_gene: TRBV6-5

CDR3aa: CASSLMADTEAFF
j_gene: TRBJ1-1
v_gene: TRBV7-9

CDR3aa: CASSDGTGADYGYTF
j_gene: TRBJ1-2
v_gene: TRBV5-1

CDR3aa: CASTDRPRGTDTQYF
j_gene: TRBJ2-3
v_gene: TRBV28

CDR3aa: CATSDSPGGPNTGELFF
j_gene: TRBJ2-2
v_gene: TRBV24-1

CDR3aa: CASRSTAGQGSYEQYF
j_gene: TRBJ2-7
v_gene: TRBV11-2

CDR3aa: CASSYETGAEAFF
j_gene: TRBJ1-1
v_gene: TRBV6-5

CDR3aa: CASSERPGQPQHF
j_gene: TRBJ1-5
v_gene: TRBV6-1

CDR3aa: CASSTKGQGWITSPLHF
j_gene: TRBJ1-6
v_gene: TRBV7-2

CDR3aa: CASSPIQGRDSNQPQHF
j_gene: TRBJ1-5
v_gene: TRBV18

CDR3aa: CASSQVSGGRTRDTQYF
j_gene: TRBJ2-3
v_gene: TRBV4-1

CDR3aa: CASSYSGQPQHF
j_gene: TRBJ1-5
v_gene: TRBV6-2/TRBV6-3

CDR3aa: CASSYTRQGGTEAFF
j_gene: TRBJ1-1
v_gene: TRBV6-5

CDR3aa: CASSALGDGYTF
j_gene: TRBJ1-2
v_gene: TRBV28

CDR3aa: CASSSGMVWTEAFF
j_gene: TRBJ1-1
v_gene: TRBV27

CDR3aa: CASRPQGMNTEAFF
j_gene: TRBJ1-1
v_gene: TRBV6-6

CDR3aa: CSVEKRVNEQFF
j_gene: TRBJ2-1
v_gene: TRBV29-1

CDR3aa: CASSPRGLAKNIQYF
j_gene: TRBJ2-4
v_gene: TRBV7-9

CDR3aa: CASSYSASGYEQYF
j_gene: TRBJ2-7
v_gene: TRBV6-6

CDR3aa: CASSGGRTGETQYF
j_gene: TRBJ2-5
v_gene: TRBV9

CDR3aa: CASSPGNEQFF
j_gene: TRBJ2-1
v_gene: TRBV2

CDR3aa: CASSVGSFPDTQYF
j_gene: TRBJ2-3
v_gene: TRBV9

CDR3aa: CASKKTDQETQYF
j_gene: TRBJ2-5
v_gene: TRBV5-1

CDR3aa: CASSFRQTANYGYTF
j_gene: TRBJ1-2
v_gene: TRBV5-6

CDR3aa: CASSLKAPTDGLYEQYF
j_gene: TRBJ2-7
v_gene: TRBV4-1

CDR3aa: CASSAYRRADTQYF
j_gene: TRBJ2-3
v_gene: TRBV6-5

CDR3aa: CASSHGLAGELETQYF
j_gene: TRBJ2-5
v_gene: TRBV7-9

CDR3aa: CASSSRDRNPGNTIYF
j_gene: TRBJ1-3
v_gene: TRBV11-2

CDR3aa: CASRRGQDQPQHF
j_gene: TRBJ1-5
v_gene: TRBV6-5

CDR3aa: CSASRTGTGNTIYF
j_gene: TRBJ1-3
v_gene: TRBV20-1

CDR3aa: CASSYSWSSYEQYF
j_gene: TRBJ2-7
v_gene: TRBV6-5

CDR3aa: CASSQESVVSGGEAFF
j_gene: TRBJ1-1
v_gene: TRBV4-1

CDR3aa: CASSGLGGTYEQYF
j_gene: TRBJ2-7
v_gene: TRBV18

CDR3aa: CASTAYGTGSGANVLTF
j_gene: TRBJ2-6
v_gene: TRBV16

CDR3aa: CASSELGQPNTEAFF
j_gene: TRBJ1-1
v_gene: TRBV25-1

CDR3aa: CASKTGPNYGYTF
j_gene: TRBJ1-2
v_gene: TRBV28

CDR3aa: CASRQQGHNEQFF
j_gene: TRBJ2-1
v_gene: TRBV6-5

CDR3aa: CAWSNSGGSSSGYF
j_gene: TRBJ2-7
v_gene: TRBV30

CDR3aa: CASSLLQLMNTEAFF
j_gene: TRBJ1-1
v_gene: TRBV7-2

CDR3aa: CASRGGRWNSPLHF
j_gene: TRBJ1-6
v_gene: TRBV2

CDR3aa: CASSVRGITDTQYF
j_gene: TRBJ2-3
v_gene: TRBV9

CDR3aa: CASRGQGAGYGYTF
j_gene: TRBJ1-2
v_gene: TRBV2